Below, 19 T cell receptor beta chains from the same sample are listed, as sequenced in a study of cytomegalovirus exposure and HLA in healthy donors. With 60 Vbeta and 13 Jbeta primers, the PCR was carried out. The table came from immunoSEQ multiplex PCR; TCRdb's copy has only in-frame clones and leaves some out. The repertoire has about 170,000 clones, over 75% of them found once; the top ten carry 2.5% to 3.5%. Sample: PBMCs. The source is a female donor in good health and CMV-seronegative.

The CDR3 DNA reads as TGCGCCAGCAGCTTGGTCCAATACGAGCAGTACTTC. This codes for CASSLVQYEQYF. The rearrangement links TRBV5-1 to TRBJ2-7, with D unresolved. Trimming left V 0 bases short and J 4 bases short, with 5 bases between. Germline CDR1 SGHRS, CDR2 YFSETQ. CDR3 length: 12 residues.

The genes are TRBV7-6 and TRBJ2-7; D is undetermined. The CDR3 is made up of 13 amino acids. V was pared by 3 bases and J by 4 bases, with 10 bases between. Germline CDR1 is SGHVS and CDR2 is FNYEAQ. CDR3 residues: CASSFEPRYEQYF. The CDR3 DNA reads TGTGCCAGCAGCTTCGAGCCCCGTTACGAGCAGTACTTC.

This rearrangement joins TRBV5-8 to TRBJ1-1; 7 bases are shared with TRBD1. This CDR3 comprises 14 residues. Germline V gives CDR1 SGHTS, CDR2 YDEGEE. Germline trimming cut 0 bases from V and 5 bases from J; bases unmatched to any gene: 4. The CDR3 region is CASSLGTGRTEAFF. In nucleotides, the CDR3 is TGTGCCAGCAGCTTGGGGACAGGTCGGACTGAAGCTTTCTTT.

The V gene is TRBV6-4, the J gene TRBJ2-7; 7 bases are shared with TRBD1. The ends lost 4 bases at V and 3 bases at J; junction bases unmatched: 9. The CDR3 is 15 amino acids. CDR1 and CDR2 from the germline V gene are MRHNA and SNTAGT. The CDR3 here is CASSVPGQLFYEQYF. CDR3 DNA sequence: TGTGCCAGCAGTGTTCCGGGACAGCTCTTCTACGAGCAGTACTTC.

The chain combines TRBV5-5 with TRBJ1-1; TRBD1 matches 7 bases. CDR1 and CDR2 (germline): SGHKS, YYEKEE (reference sequence). The CDR3 runs 15 residues. Trimming cost V 2 bases and J 4 bases; bases outside gene matches: 8. CDR3 protein: CASSLQGGAGTEAFF. The CDR3 bases are TGTGCCAGCAGCTTACAAGGGGGCGCGGGCACTGAAGCTTTCTTT.

This clone was found once. The rearrangement joins TRBV30 to TRBJ1-1; D not certain. CDR1 is GTSNPN and CDR2 is SVGIG in the germline V gene (reference sequence). V lost 4 bases and J 4 bases, leaving 16 bases between the germline ends. The CDR3 extends over 14 amino acids. The CDR3 loop is CAWTLRPSGTEAFF. The DNA of the CDR3 is TGTGCCTGGACTCTTAGACCTTCGGGCACTGAAGCTTTCTTT.

The V call is TRBV7-2, the J call TRBJ1-4; D perhaps matches TRBD1 (5 bases). The CDR3 has 16 amino acids. V lost 1 base and J lost 7, with 16 bases in between. Germline CDR1 reads SGHTA; CDR2 reads FQGNSA. The CDR3 bases are TGTGCCAGCAGCTTAGTTTCCGGGGCGCGGGGTGAAAAACTGTTTTTT. The encoded protein is CASSLVSGARGEKLFF.

This sequence joins TRBV9 and TRBJ1-5; tentative D call: TRBD1 (6 bases). V was pared by 8 bases and J by 2 bases, with 8 bases between. Germline V CDR1 and CDR2: SGDLS, YYNGEE. CDR3 length: 12 amino acids. DNA of the CDR3: TGTGCCAGTGGGGGCGGCAATCAGCCCCAGCATTTT. This translates into CASGGGNQPQHF.

This rearrangement joins TRBV28 to TRBJ1-6; a weak D match, TRBD1 (5 bases). Germline V gene sequence: CDR1 MDHEN, CDR2 SYDVKM. The V end lost 6 bases, the J end lost 3 bases, and 12 bases lay between the germline ends. CDR3 length: 15 residues. CDR3 bases: TGTGCCAGCAGGTATGACAGAATCTATAATTCACCCCTCCACTTT. Its protein product is CASRYDRIYNSPLHF.

J is TRBJ2-3 and V is TRBV10-2; 12 bases fit TRBD2. Germline-derived CDR1 and CDR2 are WSHSY and SAAADI. The CDR3 has 15 amino acids. Germline trimming cut 5 bases from V and 9 bases from J; bases unmatched to any gene: 9. Here the CDR3 DNA reads TGCGCCAGCAGTAACCTAGCGGGAGGGCCAGGGACGCAGTATTTT. Amino acid sequence: CASSNLAGGPGTQYF.

The chain links TRBV30 to TRBJ2-1; 8 bases map to TRBD2. The CDR3 length is 15 residues. Germline CDR1 GTSNPN, CDR2 SVGIG (reference sequence). Unmatched junction bases numbered 7, after V lost 2 bases and J lost 4 bases. The CDR3 region has the DNA TGTGCCTGGAGTATCGGACTAGCCATGTACAATGAGCAGTTCTTC. It codes for CAWSIGLAMYNEQFF.

The rearrangement uses TRBV30 and TRBJ1-6; a possible D gene is TRBD1 (5 bases). Germline V lookup: CDR1 GTSNPN, CDR2 SVGIG (reference sequence). The CDR3 sequence is 15 residues long. Trimming removed 4 bases at V and 9 bases at J, with 19 bases between. The chain's CDR3 is CAWMTAARQVSPLHF. Written as DNA, the CDR3 is TGTGCCTGGATGACAGCCGCACGCCAGGTTTCACCCCTCCACTTT.

There are a few counts of this clone. The V gene is TRBV29-1, the J gene TRBJ2-1; 8 positions agree with TRBD2. The germline V gene has CDR1 SQVTM and CDR2 ANQGSEA. This CDR3 has 14 amino acids. The V gene end was trimmed by 1 base and the J gene end by 8 bases; junction bases not matched to a gene: 7. The CDR3 nucleotides read TGCAGCGTTGAAGGGACTAGCCTGTTGGATGAGCAGTTCTTC. It encodes CSVEGTSLLDEQFF.

J is TRBJ1-5 and V is TRBV19; 11 bases align to TRBD1. The V segment lost 4 bases and the J segment 7 bases; nucleotides outside the gene matches: 3. Germline lookup yields CDR1 LNHDA and CDR2 SQIVND (reference sequence). CDR3 length: 14 amino acids. The CDR3 DNA follows: TGTGCCAGTAGTAGGACAGGGGGCGGGCAGCCCCAGCATTTT. Protein sequence: CASSRTGGGQPQHF.

In this sample, this clone turned up a few times. V usage is TRBV7-9 and J usage is TRBJ1-6; maybe TRBD1 (6 bases). V lost 5 bases, J lost 10 bases, and 12 bases lay in between. Germline V lookup: CDR1 SEHNR, CDR2 FQNEAQ (reference sequence). The CDR3 is made up of 13 amino acids. CDR3 amino acids: CASSHQGPSPLHF. CDR3 coding DNA: TGTGCCAGCAGCCATCAGGGGCCCTCACCCCTCCACTTT.

The chain joins TRBV10-3 to TRBJ1-5, with D maybe TRBD1 (6 bases). Trimming cost V 2 bases and J 9 bases, with 11 bases left between them. Germline CDR1 and CDR2: ENHRY and SYGVKD. The CDR3 length is 13 residues. The DNA of the CDR3 is TGTGCCATCAGTGAGACTGAACAGGGGCCCCAGCATTTT. This encodes CAISETEQGPQHF.

This rearrangement joins TRBV29-1 to TRBJ2-1, with D possibly TRBD1 on 5 matching bases. The CDR3 is 12 residues long. V lost 6 bases to trimming and J lost 1 base, with 7 bases between them. In germline, CDR1 is SQVTM, CDR2 ANQGSEA. DNA of the CDR3: TGCAGCGTCAGGGTTTCCTACAATGAGCAGTTCTTC. It encodes CSVRVSYNEQFF.

The gene calls are TRBV27 and TRBJ2-7; 7 positions agree with TRBD1. Germline values: CDR1 MNHEY, CDR2 SMNVEV (reference sequence). This CDR3 is 16 amino acids long. V lost 4 bases, J lost 2 bases, and 11 bases stayed unmatched. CDR3 in DNA: TGTGCCAGCAGTTGGGGGAAAGGGACAGCGACCTACGAGCAGTACTTC. Its translation: CASSWGKGTATYEQYF.

The chain joins TRBV6-6 to TRBJ1-1; the D is unclear. Per the germline V gene, CDR1 is MNHNY and CDR2 is SVGAGI (reference sequence). The V end was cut by 7 bases, the J end by 5 bases, with 20 bases between. This CDR3 contains 15 residues. CDR3 sequence (DNA): TGTGCCAGCACCCTGTCTAAGGGAGGAGGAACTGAAGCTTTCTTT. Its translation: CASTLSKGGGTEAFF.